This T cell receptor (beta chain) was captured in a study of CD8 T cells in Susac syndrome. Study results and caveats: It was acknowledged in the study that its TCR sequencing and HLA analysis involved a relatively small number of individuals.

The authors reverse transcribed roughly 0.5 to 1 ug RNA with random hexamers. Across 54 Vbeta and 13 Jbeta, TCR beta CDR3 was amplified with immunoSEQ multiplex PCR. TCRdb itself ran the immunoSEQ multiplex PCR reads through MiXCR, one entry per CDR3 protein. Found here are 150,000 to 200,000 distinct CDR3 sequences, approximately 93% of them singletons; the top ten hold roughly 0.1%. Germline assignment: CDR1 SNHLY and CDR2 FYNNEI. Trimming at V came to 7 bases and at J to 8 bases, leaving 6 bases not matched to a gene. There are 12 residues in the CDR3. Worth noting for this clonotype: Its antigen is not known.

The chain employs TRBV2 and TRBJ1-1; 8 bases fit TRBD1. Sequencing was carried out using CD4+ T cells from PBMCs. The receptor comes from a human donor with multiple sclerosis. The chain's CDR3 is CASMVDRAEAFF. CDR3 sequence (DNA): TGTGCCAGCATGGTGGACAGGGCGGAAGCTTTCTTT.